This is a list of T cell receptor beta chains from one sample in a study of blood T cell repertoires in COVID-19. Method: immunoSEQ multiplex PCR; TCRdb's copy keeps in-frame clones and lacks some. This sample has about 370,000 clones, with more than 85% found just once. Sequenced input: PBMCs or T cells enriched from blood (not recorded which). The receptors shown here come from a woman aged 40 to 50 who had been exposed to COVID-19. Both conserved end residues are part of each CDR3. Some rows mark clone size as missing; the rest say once, few, many or name a class of expanded clone.

>.|18|TRBV18
CASSPPNRGLRSNQPQHF
>.|17|TRBV18
CASSPPGQGTYGNTIYF
>.|16|TRBV27
CASSSPVRSSYNEQFF
>few|16|TRBV3-1/TRBV3-2
CASSQDFARGVHGYTF
>once|15|TRBV2
CASRHRGPSNQPQHF
>.|16|TRBV3-1/TRBV3-2
CASSQGRRITVNGYTF
>.|15|TRBV7-2
CASSPLAGGTDTQYF
>.|13|TRBV3-1/TRBV3-2
CASSLRGNTEAFF
>.|15|TRBV2
CASRQDRGLRHEQYF
>.|13|TRBV14
CASSRQLNTEAFF
>.|15|TRBV9
CASSVAVGKDSRAFF
>.|15|TRBV6-2/TRBV6-3
CASSPRWGGIQPQHF
>.|14|TRBV9
CASSVSGFEETQYF
>.|17|TRBV5-1
CASSLDGQGGLNTEAFF
>.|14|TRBV9
CASSVEGNTDTQYF
>.|17|TRBV11-3
CASSLGLTGLSYNEQFF
>.|15|TRBV14
CASSGRQGSRWEQYF
>.|15|TRBV7-9
CASSLPRLAGAEAFF
>.|13|TRBV12-3/TRBV12-4
CARADTSAYEQYF
>.|12|TRBV2
CASSRGNYGYTF
>.|15|TRBV5-1
CASSQGHDVSYGYTF
>.|16|TRBV4-3
CASSPGLAGRRGEQFF
>.|18|TRBV6-4
CASSDLNERRFSGNTIYF
>.|16|TRBV7-9
CASSRIRQGVYSPLHF
>.|19|TRBV4-3
CASSQENIGTTHSYNEQFF
>.|18|TRBV5-6
CASSKLDQGREINQPQHF
>.|17|TRBV29-1
CSLERRLQGASGNTIYF
>.|14|TRBV2
CASRDRETNEKLFF
>.|15|TRBV9
CASSITGTGTEKLFF
>.|15|TRBV7-9
CASSDTGEGNQPQHF
>.|15|TRBV18
CASSSHRGRNNEQFF
>.|15|TRBV5-1
CASSLGGKGNQPQHF
>once|14|TRBV24-1
CATSGAGGTGELFF